The 11 T cell receptor beta chains below come from one sample, sequenced in a study of OX40 agonist ivuxolimab in advanced cancers. TCRdb keeps only in-frame clones here, not all; method: immunoSEQ multiplex PCR. This table holds more than 45,000 clones, roughly nine tenths found once. This sample comprised CD4+ or CD8+ T cells sorted from blood, obtained in a trial of the OX40 agonist ivuxolimab. These receptors came from an adult with an advanced solid tumor such as melanoma, head and neck, liver or kidney cancer.

The chain carries TRBV2 and TRBJ2-7, with a tentative D call TRBD2 (6 bases). CDR1 is SNHLY, CDR2 FYNNEI, per germline. There are 12 residues in the CDR3. V gave up 7 bases and J gave up 7 bases, with 14 bases separating them. DNA for the CDR3: TGTGCCAGCAAGGAGGGCCCAATTGAGCAGTACGTC. Translated, it gives CASKEGPIEQYV.

This rearrangement joins TRBV9 to TRBJ1-3; D gene uncertain. The V and J ends lost 0 bases and 4 bases respectively, with 8 bases between them. In germline, CDR1 is SGDLS, CDR2 YYNGEE. The CDR3 has 14 residues. CDR3 DNA sequence: TGTGCCAGCAGCGTAGTGGGAGACGGAAACACCATATATTTT. It translates to CASSVVGDGNTIYF.

The chain joins TRBV9 to TRBJ1-4, with D maybe TRBD1 (5 bases). Trimming took 3 bases from V and 7 from J, leaving 16 bases between them. The CDR3 consists of 15 residues. Germline CDR1 is SGDLS and CDR2 is YYNGEE. The CDR3 loop reads CASSASGTLGEKLFF. The DNA for the CDR3 is TGTGCCAGCAGCGCCTCCGGGACTTTAGGTGAAAAACTGTTTTTT.

The chain is built from TRBV13 and TRBJ1-1; D remains unclear. From germline, CDR1 is PRHDT and CDR2 FYEKMQ (reference sequence). V shed 3 bases and J shed 6 bases, with 14 bases lying between them. The CDR3 runs 14 residues. The CDR3 loop is CASSFMVDDSEAFF. The CDR3 region has the DNA TGTGCCAGCAGCTTTATGGTCGATGATTCTGAAGCTTTCTTT.

The chain couples TRBV2 to TRBJ2-1; D not certain. CDR1 and CDR2 (germline): SNHLY, FYNNEI. CDR3 length: 13 residues. V was shortened by 6 bases and J by 0 bases, with 6 bases between the two germline ends. The chain's CDR3 is CASRESSYNEQFF. Here the CDR3 DNA reads TGTGCCAGCAGGGAGAGCTCCTACAATGAGCAGTTCTTC.

The V and J genes are TRBV28 and TRBJ2-3, with 10 bases that match TRBD2. This CDR3 is built from 20 residues. CDR1 and CDR2 (germline): MDHEN, SYDVKM. V gave up 5 bases and J gave up 1 base; unmatched junction bases: 18. The CDR3 reads CASSPFGTSVGWEGTDTQYF. In DNA form, the CDR3 reads TGTGCCAGCAGTCCCTTTGGGACTAGCGTGGGTTGGGAAGGCACAGATACGCAGTATTTT.

The chain combines TRBV5-1 with TRBJ2-3, with a tentative D call TRBD2 (6 bases). The germline CDR1 and CDR2 sequences are SGHRS and YFSETQ. The CDR3 is 13 amino acids. The germline V and J ends were trimmed by 4 bases and 8 bases, with 14 bases remaining between them. CDR3 sequence: CASSPPLEGTQYF. The CDR3 DNA reads as TGCGCCAGCAGCCCTCCTCTGGAGGGTACGCAGTATTTT.

The chain is built from TRBV2 and TRBJ2-1; 10 nucleotides align to TRBD2. The CDR3 contains 17 residues. In germline, CDR1 is SNHLY, CDR2 FYNNEI. V lost 2 bases to trimming and J lost 8 bases; unmatched junction nucleotides: 12. CDR3 protein: CASSEPYFSGRRDEQFF. The DNA of the CDR3 is TGTGCCAGCAGTGAACCGTACTTTAGCGGGAGGAGGGATGAGCAGTTCTTC.

The gene calls are TRBV28 and TRBJ1-1; the match to TRBD1 covers 7 bases. The CDR3 runs to 11 residues. V shed 6 bases and J 7 bases; nucleotides not matched to a gene: 2. Germline assignment: CDR1 MDHEN and CDR2 SYDVKM. The CDR3 DNA reads as TGTGCCAGCAGCGGGGACAGTGAAGCTTTCTTT. This sequence encodes CASSGDSEAFF.

This clone was picked up one time. The chain joins TRBV4-1 to TRBJ2-5; D call uncertain. Trimming removed 5 bases at V and 2 bases at J, with 12 bases between. The CDR3 sequence is 14 residues long. Per the germline V gene, CDR1 is MGHRA and CDR2 is YSYEKL. The CDR3 nucleotides are TGCGCCAGCAGCGACGAAGCCGCTCAAGAGACCCAGTACTTC. It codes for CASSDEAAQETQYF.

The rearrangement uses TRBV7-3 and TRBJ1-1; D is unresolved. Germline V gives CDR1 SGHTA, CDR2 FQGTGA. The V and J ends lost 1 base and 8 bases respectively, with 11 bases between them. The CDR3 runs 13 residues. The DNA for the CDR3 is TGTGCCAGCAGCTTAAGCCGGCTTTCCGAAGCTTTCTTT. The encoded protein is CASSLSRLSEAFF.